This TCR beta chain was observed in a study of OX40 agonist ivuxolimab in advanced cancers. Sampling of blood occurred at baseline, cycle 4 day 1, and cycle 7 day 1. Only in-frame clones appear in the TCRdb table, and some are missing; sequencing was by immunoSEQ multiplex PCR. The sample lists some 85,000 clones, around 90% occurring once. In germline, CDR1 is SGHRS, CDR2 YFSETQ. The length of the CDR3 is 13 residues. V lost 4 bases and J 6 bases, leaving 13 bases between the germline ends. The chain joins TRBV5-1 to TRBJ2-5; weak D call: TRBD2 (7 bases). This receptor was obtained from an adult with an advanced solid tumor such as melanoma, head and neck, liver or kidney cancer. This specimen consisted of CD4+ or CD8+ T cells sorted from blood, obtained in a trial of the OX40 agonist ivuxolimab. DNA for the CDR3: TGCGCCAGCAGCCCCTCCGGGGGGCAGACCCAGTACTTC. Translated: CASSPSGGQTQYF.